The 14 T cell receptor beta chains below come from one sample, sequenced in a study of T cells after yellow fever vaccination. TCRdb re-called the 5' RACE reads with MiXCR, one entry per CDR3 protein. The table includes roughly 50,000 distinct CDR3 sequences, 7% to 8.5% detected once. Material: CD8+ T cells sorted from PBMCs, obtained less than 18 days after the first yellow fever vaccination. The receptors were gathered from a man between 18 and 29 years old who received the YFV17D yellow fever vaccine.

This clonotype was recorded at least ten times. The chain is built from TRBV3-1 and TRBJ1-1, with D possibly matching TRBD1 (5 bases). Germline CDR1 and CDR2: LGHDT and YNNKEL (reference sequence). The CDR3 covers 16 residues. V was shortened by 3 bases and J by 2 bases, with 16 bases between the two germline ends. The CDR3 DNA follows: TGTGCCAGCAGCCAGGGTGGACACCTTTTAAACACTGAAGCTTTCTTT. Translating it yields CASSQGGHLLNTEAFF. Full variable domain (rest looked up from reference TRBV3-1 and TRBJ1-1): DTAVSQTPKYLVTQMGNDKSIKCEQNLGHDTMYWYKQDSKKFLKIMFSYNNKELIINETVPNRFSPKSPDKAHLNLHINSLELGDSAVYFCASSQGGHLLNTEAFFGQGTRLTVV.

Remarks on this clonotype: A read error may explain this, as a much larger clone is one base away. The chain joins TRBV28 to TRBJ2-7, with D possibly being TRBD1 (5 bases). Germline loops: CDR1 MDHEN, CDR2 SYDVKM. CDR3 size: 13 residues. The chain's CDR3 is CASSTRQNYEQCV. In DNA, the CDR3 is TGTGCCAGCAGCACGAGACAGAACTACGAGCAGTGCGTC.

This clonotype was found many times. The chain is built from TRBV29-1 and TRBJ2-1; a possible D gene is TRBD1 (6 bases). V shed 1 base and J shed 1 base, with 11 bases lying between them. This CDR3 comprises 15 residues. CDR1 and CDR2 (germline): SQVTM, ANQGSEA. CDR3 in amino acids: CSVEATGRSYNEQFF. DNA for the CDR3: TGCAGCGTTGAAGCTACAGGGAGATCCTACAATGAGCAGTTCTTC.

This clonotype occurred many times. The chain is built from TRBV4-2 and TRBJ2-2; no firm D call. The CDR3 runs to 15 residues. Germline loops: CDR1 LGHNA, CDR2 YNFKEQ. Trimming stripped 0 bases from V and 7 bases from J, with 12 bases between. CDR3 loop: CASSQDPLEGGELFF. CDR3 bases: TGTGCCAGCAGCCAAGATCCCCTGGAAGGCGGGGAGCTGTTTTTT.

The sample holds a few counts of this clonotype. The J gene is TRBJ2-7, the V gene TRBV10-3; 11 positions agree with TRBD1. Germline V CDR1 and CDR2: ENHRY, SYGVKD. V dropped 4 bases and J dropped 1; count of bases not matched to a gene: 6. The CDR3 contains 16 residues. The CDR3 region has the DNA TGTGCCATCAGTGGGGACAGGGGGGTCCCGTCCTACGAGCAGTACGTC. Protein product: CAISGDRGVPSYEQYV.

Of note for this clonotype: This clone may be a read error of a much larger clone one base away. V and J are TRBV27 and TRBJ1-2; a possible D gene is TRBD1 (5 bases). This CDR3 region has 13 residues. Trimming removed 5 bases at V and 0 bases at J, with 7 bases between. CDR1 and CDR2 (germline): MNHEY, SMNVEV (reference sequence). The CDR3 here is CASSEGSNYGYTF. The CDR3 nucleotides are TGTGCCAGCAGTGAGGGGTCTAACTATGGCTACACCTTC.

The V call is TRBV7-9, the J call TRBJ2-7, with a tentative D call TRBD2 (6 bases). This CDR3 has 14 residues. CDR1 is SEHNR and CDR2 is FQNEAQ in the germline V gene (reference sequence). V gave up 1 base and J gave up 3 bases, with 10 bases separating them. CDR3 region: CASSLGGVNYEQYF. Here the CDR3 DNA reads TGTGCCAGCAGCTTAGGGGGGGTTAACTACGAGCAGTACTTC.

Ten or more counts support this clonotype. The chain recombines TRBV7-6 with TRBJ2-1; D remains unclear. Trimming removed 3 bases at V and 5 bases at J, with 5 bases between. Per germline, CDR1 SGHVS and CDR2 FNYEAQ. The CDR3 length is 12 residues. The CDR3 nucleotides read TGTGCCAGCAGCTTGGCGAACAATGAGCAGTTCTTC. It specifies CASSLANNEQFF.

This clonotype was picked up many times. The CDR3 loop is CASRWNTGELFF. CDR3 bases: TGCGCCAGCAGATGGAACACCGGGGAGCTGTTTTTT. The rearrangement joins TRBV5-1 to TRBJ2-2; D remains unclear. The CDR3 spans 12 residues. Trimming cost V 5 bases and J 1 base, with 3 bases left between them. The germline CDR1 and CDR2 sequences are SGHRS and YFSETQ.

The V call is TRBV7-2, the J call TRBJ1-5; D uncertain. Per the germline V gene, CDR1 is SGHTA and CDR2 is FQGNSA. The CDR3 runs 13 residues. Trimming removed 9 bases from V and 1 base from J, with 10 bases in between. In DNA form, the CDR3 reads TGTGCCAGTGGTCTGGGGAGCAATCAGCCCCAGCATTTT. It yields the protein CASGLGSNQPQHF. The complete variable domain, with remaining parts taken from reference TRBV7-2 and TRBJ1-5, reads GAGVSQSPSNKVTEKGKDVELRCDPISGHTALYWYRQSLGQGLEFLIYFQGNSAPDKSGLPSDRFSAERTGGSVSTLTIQRTQQEDSAVYLCASGLGSNQPQHFGDGTRLSIL.

Note on this clonotype: It may be a read error: a sequence one base away is much more abundant. The CDR3 DNA is TGCAGTGTTGCGGGCAGTAGGGATGAGCAGTTCTTC. Its translation: CSVAGSRDEQFF. The J gene is TRBJ2-1, the V gene TRBV20-1; a weak D match, TRBD2 (5 bases). From germline, CDR1 is DFQATT and CDR2 SNEGSKA (reference sequence). Trimming shortened V by 7 bases and J by 8 bases, and 15 bases separated the two germline ends. The CDR3 sequence is 12 residues long.

This clonotype was recorded many times. V gene TRBV4-1 combines with J gene TRBJ1-1; D ambiguous. CDR3 length: 16 amino acids. The germline gives CDR1 MGHRA, CDR2 YSYEKL. V was pared by 4 bases and J by 1 base, with 16 bases between. CDR3 amino acids: CASSPAVRVGNTEAFF. CDR3 bases: TGCGCCAGCAGCCCAGCGGTAAGGGTAGGGAACACTGAAGCTTTCTTT.

This clonotype was observed many times. V usage is TRBV20-1 and J usage is TRBJ2-7; 7 bases are a match to TRBD2. Germline V gene sequence: CDR1 DFQATT, CDR2 SNEGSKA (reference sequence). The V and J ends lost 6 bases and 5 bases, in that order; junction bases with no gene match: 10. This CDR3 contains 13 residues. DNA for the CDR3: TGCAGTGCCGGACTAGGGGTTATCAACGAGCAGTACTTC. It yields the protein CSAGLGVINEQYF.

This clonotype was seen at least ten times. This chain uses TRBV10-1 with TRBJ1-5, with D unresolved. Trimming shortened V by 2 bases and J by 10 bases, and 12 bases separated the two germline ends. The CDR3 consists of 13 residues. Germline lookup yields CDR1 WNHNN and CDR2 SYGVQD (reference sequence). CDR3 protein: CASSEGLAYPQHF. The CDR3 DNA reads as TGCGCCAGCAGTGAGGGATTAGCATATCCCCAGCATTTT.